A selection of T cell receptor beta chains follows, all from one sample in a study of blood T cells in healthy people across ages. Using its own MiXCR run on the 5' RACE reads, TCRdb lists one record per CDR3 protein. Of just under 750,000 distinct CDR3 sequences listed, over 20% are singletons. The sequencing sample was made of blood. The source is a man between 70 and 80 years old in good health. CDR3s include the opening cysteine and the closing phenylalanine or tryptophan. The D gene is left open where the match is weak. Clone size is given for some rows only: seen once, a few or many times, or a class if the clone is expanded.

CDR3nt: TGTGCCATCAACCTAGGGGAGGGAGAGACCCAGTACTTC
CDR3aa: CAINLGEGETQYF
len: 13
v_gene: TRBV10-3
abundance: few
j_gene: TRBJ2-5
d_gene: TRBD2

CDR3nt: TGTGCCAGCGAGTCGACTAGCGGGGGCTCCTACGAGCAGTACTTC
CDR3aa: CASESTSGGSYEQYF
len: 15
v_gene: TRBV6-2/TRBV6-3
abundance: few
j_gene: TRBJ2-7
d_gene: TRBD2

CDR3nt: TGCGCCGGCAGCTTACCGGGGGGCCGAGCCAATGAAGCTTTCTTT
CDR3aa: CAGSLPGGRANEAFF
len: 15
v_gene: TRBV5-1
abundance: -
j_gene: TRBJ1-1
d_gene: -

CDR3nt: TGTGCCAGCAGCTTAGGTGGCACACGGGGTCATCATCAGCCCCAGCATTTT
CDR3aa: CASSLGGTRGHHQPQHF
len: 17
v_gene: TRBV7-2
abundance: many
j_gene: TRBJ1-5
d_gene: -

CDR3nt: TGTGCCAGCAGTGAAGGGATGCAAGAGACCCAGTACTTC
CDR3aa: CASSEGMQETQYF
len: 13
v_gene: TRBV2
abundance: many
j_gene: TRBJ2-5
d_gene: -

CDR3nt: TGCAGCGTTGCGGGATCCTGGCCCGAAAAACTGTTTTTT
CDR3aa: CSVAGSWPEKLFF
len: 13
v_gene: TRBV29-1
abundance: few
j_gene: TRBJ1-4
d_gene: -

CDR3nt: TGTGCCAGCAGTTACTCGACAGTGAACACTGAAGCTTTCTTT
CDR3aa: CASSYSTVNTEAFF
len: 14
v_gene: TRBV6-5
abundance: few
j_gene: TRBJ1-1
d_gene: -

CDR3nt: TGTGCCAGCAGCCACCTTGGGACAGGGAGGGGCACAGATACGCAGTATTTT
CDR3aa: CASSHLGTGRGTDTQYF
len: 17
v_gene: TRBV14
abundance: few
j_gene: TRBJ2-3
d_gene: TRBD1

CDR3nt: TGTGCCAGCAGTTTATCTATGGCAGGCTCCTCTGGAAACACCATATATTTT
CDR3aa: CASSLSMAGSSGNTIYF
len: 17
v_gene: TRBV12-3/TRBV12-4
abundance: few
j_gene: TRBJ1-3
d_gene: -

CDR3nt: TGCGCCAGCAGCCAAGATTTAAGGGAGCGATACAATGAGCAGTTCTTC
CDR3aa: CASSQDLRERYNEQFF
len: 16
v_gene: TRBV4-3
abundance: -
j_gene: TRBJ2-1
d_gene: -

CDR3nt: TGCGCCAGCAGTACTAGCGGCCACTCCTACAATGAGCAGTTCTTC
CDR3aa: CASSTSGHSYNEQFF
len: 15
v_gene: TRBV10-2
abundance: few
j_gene: TRBJ2-1
d_gene: TRBD2

CDR3nt: TGTGCCAGCAGTCACAGGGGTACGGGCGGCTACACCTTC
CDR3aa: CASSHRGTGGYTF
len: 13
v_gene: TRBV6-6
abundance: -
j_gene: TRBJ1-2
d_gene: TRBD1

CDR3nt: TGCAGCGCCTGGAGTCAGGAAGGGACTGGAAACACCATATATTTT
CDR3aa: CSAWSQEGTGNTIYF
len: 15
v_gene: TRBV29-1
abundance: -
j_gene: TRBJ1-3
d_gene: -

CDR3nt: TGTGCCAGCACTGGCGGGAAAATTCGACCCAATGAGCAGTTCTTC
CDR3aa: CASTGGKIRPNEQFF
len: 15
v_gene: TRBV7-9
abundance: few
j_gene: TRBJ2-1
d_gene: -

CDR3nt: TGCGCCAGCAGCCGAGGGGGCTACTCAACTAATGAAAAACTGTTTTTT
CDR3aa: CASSRGGYSTNEKLFF
len: 16
v_gene: TRBV5-1
abundance: few
j_gene: TRBJ1-4
d_gene: TRBD1

CDR3nt: TGTGCCAGCAGTTACGAGGGGGGTGGCACAGATACGCAGTATTTT
CDR3aa: CASSYEGGGTDTQYF
len: 15
v_gene: TRBV6-2/TRBV6-3
abundance: -
j_gene: TRBJ2-3
d_gene: -

CDR3nt: TGTGCCAGCAGCTCCCTAGCGGGAAGAACAGATACGCAGTATTTT
CDR3aa: CASSSLAGRTDTQYF
len: 15
v_gene: TRBV7-2
abundance: few
j_gene: TRBJ2-3
d_gene: TRBD2

CDR3nt: TGTGCCAGCGCCAGGGGCCCGCGAGTTGATGGCTACACCTTC
CDR3aa: CASARGPRVDGYTF
len: 14
v_gene: TRBV12-3/TRBV12-4
abundance: few
j_gene: TRBJ1-2
d_gene: -

CDR3nt: TGTGCCAGCAGTGAAGGCCCGGTGGGGGAGCAGTACTTC
CDR3aa: CASSEGPVGEQYF
len: 13
v_gene: TRBV6-1
abundance: -
j_gene: TRBJ2-7
d_gene: -

CDR3nt: TGTGCCAGCAGCCTCAGGGGTCGGGGAAACATTCAGTACTTC
CDR3aa: CASSLRGRGNIQYF
len: 14
v_gene: TRBV12-3/TRBV12-4
abundance: few
j_gene: TRBJ2-4
d_gene: -

CDR3nt: TGTGCCAGCAGTTTTTCCGGGACCAGCACCGGGGAGCTGTTTTTT
CDR3aa: CASSFSGTSTGELFF
len: 15
v_gene: TRBV6-1
abundance: few
j_gene: TRBJ2-2
d_gene: -

CDR3nt: TGCAGCGTTGATATGACAGGGGTAGGCGGTGACGGCTACACCTTC
CDR3aa: CSVDMTGVGGDGYTF
len: 15
v_gene: TRBV29-1
abundance: few
j_gene: TRBJ1-2
d_gene: TRBD1

CDR3nt: TGCGCCAGCAGCTTCGAGGGCCGAAGCACAGATACGCAGTATTTT
CDR3aa: CASSFEGRSTDTQYF
len: 15
v_gene: TRBV5-1
abundance: few
j_gene: TRBJ2-3
d_gene: -

CDR3nt: TGCAGCGTTGTGGCGACAGGGTCGGCAGATACGCAGTATTTT
CDR3aa: CSVVATGSADTQYF
len: 14
v_gene: TRBV29-1
abundance: -
j_gene: TRBJ2-3
d_gene: TRBD1

CDR3nt: TGTGCCAGCAGCTACGGACTAACCCAAGATACGCAGTATTTT
CDR3aa: CASSYGLTQDTQYF
len: 14
v_gene: TRBV7-2
abundance: -
j_gene: TRBJ2-3
d_gene: -

CDR3nt: TGTGCCAGCAGCGAGGCTAGCGGGAGTCGCAATGAGCAGTTCTTC
CDR3aa: CASSEASGSRNEQFF
len: 15
v_gene: TRBV7-9
abundance: -
j_gene: TRBJ2-1
d_gene: TRBD2

CDR3nt: TGTGCCAGCAGTTACACCCTCGGAGGGGCCTACTACGAGCAGTACTTC
CDR3aa: CASSYTLGGAYYEQYF
len: 16
v_gene: TRBV6-6
abundance: -
j_gene: TRBJ2-7
d_gene: -

CDR3nt: TGCAGTGCCACAATCCGGGACAGGGGTGGCTACACCTTC
CDR3aa: CSATIRDRGGYTF
len: 13
v_gene: TRBV20-1
abundance: few
j_gene: TRBJ1-2
d_gene: TRBD1

CDR3nt: TGTGCCACCAAAGCAGGGGAGTACAATGAGCAGTTCTTC
CDR3aa: CATKAGEYNEQFF
len: 13
v_gene: TRBV7-9
abundance: -
j_gene: TRBJ2-1
d_gene: -

CDR3nt: TGTGCCAGCAGGGGGGACACCTCGGGACAGCCCCAGCATTTT
CDR3aa: CASRGDTSGQPQHF
len: 14
v_gene: TRBV12-3/TRBV12-4
abundance: few
j_gene: TRBJ1-5
d_gene: -

CDR3nt: TGTGCCATCAGTGAGATTCGAGGGACCCAGTACTTC
CDR3aa: CAISEIRGTQYF
len: 12
v_gene: TRBV10-3
abundance: -
j_gene: TRBJ2-5
d_gene: -

CDR3nt: TGCAGCGTTGAAGATCTTATAGGGGTGGAGACCCAGTACTTC
CDR3aa: CSVEDLIGVETQYF
len: 14
v_gene: TRBV29-1
abundance: -
j_gene: TRBJ2-5
d_gene: -

CDR3nt: TGCGCCAGCAGCTTGGGGGGACAGGGGACAAGAGAAGCTTTCTTT
CDR3aa: CASSLGGQGTREAFF
len: 15
v_gene: TRBV5-1
abundance: -
j_gene: TRBJ1-1
d_gene: TRBD1

CDR3nt: TGCAGTGCTAGAGATTCGGTCCACTACGAGCAGTACTTC
CDR3aa: CSARDSVHYEQYF
len: 13
v_gene: TRBV20-1
abundance: few
j_gene: TRBJ2-7
d_gene: -

CDR3nt: TGCAGTGCTAGTTCAACACCCGGGACAGATAAAAACATTCAGTACTTC
CDR3aa: CSASSTPGTDKNIQYF
len: 16
v_gene: TRBV20-1
abundance: -
j_gene: TRBJ2-4
d_gene: TRBD1

CDR3nt: TGCGCCAGCAGCACGAAGACTAGCGGGGGGGCTGAGCAGTTCTTC
CDR3aa: CASSTKTSGGAEQFF
len: 15
v_gene: TRBV5-1
abundance: -
j_gene: TRBJ2-1
d_gene: TRBD2

CDR3nt: TGTGCCAGCAGCTTAGGTACAGCGAACTATGGCTACACCTTC
CDR3aa: CASSLGTANYGYTF
len: 14
v_gene: TRBV7-8
abundance: many
j_gene: TRBJ1-2
d_gene: -

CDR3nt: TGTGCCAGCAGCTTAGGGGACAGAAGTCTGTTCTTC
CDR3aa: CASSLGDRSLFF
len: 12
v_gene: TRBV7-9
abundance: -
j_gene: TRBJ2-5
d_gene: TRBD1